The 30 T cell receptor beta chains below were found in one sample sequenced in a study of monozygotic twins with inflammatory bowel disease. TCRdb re-called the 5' RACE reads, yielding one record per CDR3 amino acid sequence without DNA. Here the sample table reports approximately 400,000 distinct CDR3 sequences. The sample taken for sequencing was blood. All receptors derive from a human donor with ulcerative colitis or Crohn's disease, or a healthy co-twin of an affected twin (not recorded which).

J is TRBJ2-1 and V is TRBV12-3 or TRBV12-4; TCRdb gives TRBD1 as the D gene, but with no DNA this cannot be confirmed. CDR3 length: 13 amino acids. CDR3 sequence: CASSLGTRNEQFF.

The V gene is TRBV3-1, the J gene TRBJ2-2; there is no DNA to check the TCRdb D call of TRBD1. CDR3 length: 16 residues. Germline V lookup: CDR1 LGHDT, CDR2 YNNKEL (reference sequence). The CDR3 protein is CASSQWGRGNTGELFF.

The chain employs TRBV20-1 and TRBJ2-3. Germline V lookup: CDR1 DFQATT, CDR2 SNEGSKA (reference sequence). The CDR3 runs 13 residues. This CDR3 reads CSARDISTDTQYF.

The rearrangement uses TRBV27 and TRBJ2-1; TCRdb designates TRBD2, a call that cannot be tested without DNA. Germline V lookup: CDR1 MNHEY, CDR2 SMNVEV (reference sequence). CDR3 length: 14 amino acids. The CDR3 here is CASSLRPPAQEQFF.

The chain uses TRBV3-1 and TRBJ1-2; TCRdb calls TRBD1, which cannot be checked without DNA. The CDR3 runs to 13 residues. In germline, CDR1 is LGHDT, CDR2 YNNKEL (reference sequence). The CDR3 is CASSQGTGHGYTF.

This chain uses TRBV5-1 with TRBJ2-1; TCRdb picks TRBD2, but there is no DNA to check that call. Germline values: CDR1 SGHRS, CDR2 YFSETQ. The CDR3 contains 15 residues. This CDR3 is CASSLEAQTYNEQFF.

V usage is TRBV5-1 and J usage is TRBJ1-2. There are 14 residues in the CDR3. Germline values: CDR1 SGHRS, CDR2 YFSETQ. CDR3 region: CASSLGDGNYGYTF.

V gene TRBV10-3 combines with J gene TRBJ1-1. The CDR3 is 12 amino acids. Germline lookup yields CDR1 ENHRY and CDR2 SYGVKD. CDR3 protein: CAISVQGAEAFF.

The chain joins TRBV4-3 to TRBJ1-2; the D call of TRBD1 rests on TCRdb alone, since no DNA is present to check it. Germline-derived CDR1 and CDR2 are LGHNA and YSLEER. The CDR3 has 14 amino acids. The CDR3 here is CASIQESGDYGYTF.

The chain links TRBV7-8 to TRBJ1-5. This CDR3 comprises 17 residues. From germline, CDR1 is SGHVS and CDR2 FQNEAQ. The chain's CDR3 is CASSSTRYSQDNQPQHF. Looking up the rest from reference TRBV7-8 and TRBJ1-5 gives the full variable domain: GAGVSQSPRYKVAKRGQDVALRCDPISGHVSLFWYQQALGQGPEFLTYFQNEAQLDKSGLPSDRFFAERPEGSVSTLKIQRTQQEDSAVYLCASSSTRYSQDNQPQHFGDGTRLSIL.

The chain joins TRBV5-6 to TRBJ1-1; the TCRdb D gene call, TRBD1, has no DNA to confirm it. Germline V gene lookup returns CDR1 SGHDT and CDR2 YYEEEE. The length of the CDR3 is 14 residues. CDR3 sequence: CASSGMGGNTEAFF.

The chain recombines TRBV2 with TRBJ1-4; TCRdb's D gene call, TRBD1, goes unchecked for lack of DNA. Germline lookup yields CDR1 SNHLY and CDR2 FYNNEI. This CDR3 region has 13 residues. CDR3 region: CASNGGGVRKLFF.

CDR3 sequence reads: CASSRLLAGVGNTQYF. V gene TRBV7-2 combines with J gene TRBJ2-3; TCRdb names TRBD2, which stays unverified in the absence of DNA. Germline CDR1 and CDR2: SGHTA and FQGNSA. CDR3 length equals 16 residues.

J is TRBJ2-1 and V is TRBV5-1; absent DNA, TCRdb's TRBD1 call cannot be checked. CDR1 is SGHRS and CDR2 is YFSETQ in the germline V gene. The CDR3 loop spans 15 amino acids. CDR3 amino acids: CASSLEPRGNNEQFF.

The chain couples TRBV30 to TRBJ2-1; TCRdb's D call, TRBD2, is unchecked because there is no DNA. The CDR3 loop spans 15 amino acids. CDR1 is GTSNPN, CDR2 SVGIG, per germline (reference sequence). CDR3 region: CAWSVGLAGYNEQFF.

This chain joins TRBV20-1 and TRBJ2-2; absent DNA, TCRdb's TRBD2 call cannot be checked. The CDR3 is made up of 15 amino acids. Germline CDR1 is DFQATT and CDR2 is SNEGSKA (reference sequence). The CDR3 region is CSADPSGGRTGELFF.

The CDR3 reads CASSFGGLEGIYEQYF. The rearrangement joins TRBV5-1 to TRBJ2-7; TCRdb designates TRBD2, a call that cannot be tested without DNA. CDR1 is SGHRS and CDR2 is YFSETQ in the germline V gene. The CDR3 is 16 amino acids.

The CDR3 protein is CASSLWSRGAYNEQFF. This chain uses TRBV5-6 with TRBJ2-1; TCRdb indicates TRBD1, and absent DNA this call remains unverified. The CDR3 covers 16 residues. CDR1 is SGHDT, CDR2 YYEEEE, per germline.

This sequence joins TRBV5-1 and TRBJ2-3; TCRdb's D call, TRBD2, is unchecked because there is no DNA. The germline CDR1 and CDR2 sequences are SGHRS and YFSETQ. CDR3 length: 16 amino acids. This CDR3 is CASTHGSSASTDTQYF.

The chain combines TRBV4-1 with TRBJ2-1; TCRdb calls TRBD2, which cannot be checked without DNA. This CDR3 comprises 16 residues. The germline V gene encodes CDR1 MGHRA and CDR2 YSYEKL. This chain's CDR3 is CASRIAGGNSYNEQFF.

V gene TRBV2 combines with J gene TRBJ2-7; TCRdb's assignment of TRBD2 cannot be checked, as there is no DNA. This CDR3 has 14 residues. CDR1 SNHLY and CDR2 FYNNEI come from the germline V gene. CDR3 residues: CASSELRVSYEQYF.

V is TRBV21-1 and J is TRBJ2-1; TCRdb's assignment of TRBD1 cannot be checked, as there is no DNA. TRBV21-1 is a known pseudogene. The CDR3 runs to 13 residues. The CDR3 sequence is CASSKEGADEQFF.

This sequence joins TRBV6-5 and TRBJ2-7. CDR3 length equals 13 residues. Germline values: CDR1 MNHEY, CDR2 SVGAGI. The CDR3 loop is CASSYSSFWEQYF.

V usage is TRBV23-1 and J usage is TRBJ2-7; as DNA is missing, the TRBD2 call by TCRdb cannot be tested. TRBV23-1 is known as an ORF, though its function is uncertain. This CDR3 region has 15 residues. CDR3 residues: CATAEGIMLSYEQYF.

The V and J genes are TRBV20-1 and TRBJ1-3; the D call of TRBD1 rests on TCRdb alone, since no DNA is present to check it. CDR1 and CDR2 (germline): DFQATT, SNEGSKA (reference sequence). The CDR3 extends over 13 amino acids. The CDR3 spells CSAGTGAGNTIYF.

The gene calls are TRBV27 and TRBJ1-1. There are 13 residues in the CDR3. CDR1 is MNHEY, CDR2 SMNVEV, per germline (reference sequence). The CDR3 here is CASSQRVSTEAFF.

V and J are TRBV7-2 and TRBJ1-1; the TRBD1 assignment by TCRdb is unverifiable without DNA. The CDR3 spans 14 residues. Germline loops: CDR1 SGHTA, CDR2 FQGNSA. The CDR3 region is CASSLAGTGVAAFF.

The CDR3: CASSFWQNYGYTF. This sequence joins TRBV27 and TRBJ1-2. The CDR3 runs to 13 residues. Germline-derived CDR1 and CDR2 are MNHEY and SMNVEV (reference sequence).

The chain has TRBV12-3 or TRBV12-4 and TRBJ1-2; with no DNA, the TCRdb D assignment of TRBD1 cannot be verified. The CDR3 length is 15 residues. This CDR3 is CASSLSDSGAYGYTF.

The CDR3 spells CASSVAGTTSNEQFF. This chain uses TRBV9 with TRBJ2-1. The CDR3 runs 15 residues. Germline lookup yields CDR1 SGDLS and CDR2 YYNGEE. Complete variable domain (other parts from reference TRBV9 and TRBJ2-1): DSGVTQTPKHLITATGQRVTLRCSPRSGDLSVYWYQQSLDQGLQFLIQYYNGEERAKGNILERFSAQQFPDLHSELNLSSLELGDSALYFCASSVAGTTSNEQFFGPGTRLTVL.